A few counts support the clone carrying this T cell receptor (beta chain). The antigen is undetermined. Time point denoted: patch test 1, 2 weeks after DPC sensitization. Indicated treatment: therapeutic diphenylcyclopropenone sensitization with weekly scalp DPC. Total RNA extraction was carried out from unfractionated whole blood. Authors' data handling: Sample TCR totals centred on a median of around 100,000, ranging about 20,000 to 700,000. TCRdb processed the RACE reads anew with MiXCR; each CDR3 protein has one entry. The V and J calls come from TCRdb's annotation, not from the publication. The sample consists of about 52,000 distinct CDR3 sequences, roughly 9.6% of them appearing once. These data belong to a study of human T cells and chemical hapten exposure. Background on the study: Sensitization applied 2% DPC to 2 cm by 2 cm of upper inner arm skin. Patients received weekly diphenylcyclopropenone doses to the scalp throughout the approximately 26-week study. The study, taken as a whole, reports: Alopecia was present in the donors, so their immune response may differ from healthy people's.

The CDR3 totals 15 residues. Germline V gene data show CDR1 as MDHEN and CDR2 as SYDVKM. V was pared by 4 bases and J by 5 bases, with 10 bases of the junction left unmatched. This rearrangement joins TRBV28 to TRBJ2-7; 8 bases agree with TRBD1. The specimen was whole blood, collected in connection with sensitization to the hapten diphenylcyclopropenone (DPC). The clonotype originates from a woman aged 40 to 50 with alopecia areata. Some clones in this sample may be carry-over from other donors' samples. For the CDR3, the DNA is TGTGCCAGCAGTTACCGGGACAGGTTATTAAACGAGCAGTACTTC. Its protein product is CASSYRDRLLNEQYF.